What follows are 8 T cell receptor beta chains derived from one specimen sequenced in a study of blood T cell repertoires in COVID-19. This table comes from immunoSEQ multiplex PCR, and its TCRdb copy is limited to in-frame clones, with some not included. The sample gives 210,000 or so clones, about 86% of which show up once; roughly 2.2% is in the top ten. The source material was peripheral blood. These receptor sequences come from a woman between 50 and 59 years old with acute or convalescent COVID-19.

The chain has TRBV7-9 and TRBJ2-7; 7 bases align to TRBD1. The CDR3 is 14 residues long. Germline-derived CDR1 and CDR2 are SEHNR and FQNEAQ (reference sequence). With 4 bases clipped from V and 1 base from J, the junction kept 4 bases outside the gene matches. The CDR3: CASSSRDRSYEQYF. The CDR3 DNA is TGTGCCAGCAGCTCCCGGGACAGATCCTACGAGCAGTACTTC.

This rearrangement joins TRBV19 to TRBJ2-7, with D perhaps TRBD1 (5 bases). V lost 1 base and J lost 1, with 8 bases in between. This CDR3 spans 14 amino acids. CDR1 and CDR2 from the germline V gene are LNHDA and SQIVND (reference sequence). The CDR3 sequence: CASSIVPGSYEQYF. In nucleotides, the CDR3 is TGTGCCAGTAGTATAGTCCCAGGGTCCTACGAGCAGTACTTC.

This chain joins TRBV2 and TRBJ1-5, with D maybe TRBD1 (6 bases). V was shortened by 6 bases and J by 2 bases, with 14 bases between the two germline ends. The germline V gene has CDR1 SNHLY and CDR2 FYNNEI. This CDR3 has 15 residues. The CDR3 sequence is CASSAPRGGNQPQHF. The CDR3 DNA reads TGTGCCAGCAGCGCCCCCAGGGGCGGCAATCAGCCCCAGCATTTT.

V usage is TRBV19 and J usage is TRBJ2-7, with TRBD1 matching 7 bases. V was clipped by 6 bases and J by 5 bases; unmatched bases: 13. Per the germline V gene, CDR1 is LNHDA and CDR2 is SQIVND (reference sequence). This CDR3 comprises 15 residues. The DNA for the CDR3 is TGTGCCAGTAGCACTCAACAGGGGATTAGAAACGAGCAGTACTTC. Its protein product is CASSTQQGIRNEQYF. Filled out from reference TRBV19 and TRBJ2-7, the complete variable domain reads DGGITQSPKYLFRKEGQNVTLSCEQNLNHDAMYWYRQDPGQGLRLIYYSQIVNDFQKGDIAEGYSVSREKKESFPLTVTSAQKNPTAFYLCASSTQQGIRNEQYFGPGTRLTVT.

The chain carries TRBV10-3 and TRBJ2-3; D perhaps matches TRBD2 (7 bases). This CDR3 comprises 16 residues. Trimming took 3 bases from V and 0 from J, leaving 13 bases between them. The germline V gene has CDR1 ENHRY and CDR2 SYGVKD. CDR3 loop: CAISDLRGQSTDTQYF. CDR3 in DNA: TGTGCCATCAGTGATTTGCGGGGGCAGAGCACAGATACGCAGTATTTT.

J is TRBJ1-2 and V is TRBV10-2; D is undetermined. The ends were cut back, 0 bases at V and 5 bases at J, with 13 bases in the middle. The CDR3 is made up of 15 amino acids. The germline V gene has CDR1 WSHSY and CDR2 SAAADI. The CDR3 sequence: CASSESGRRGYGYTF. DNA for the CDR3: TGCGCCAGCAGTGAGTCAGGACGACGGGGATATGGCTACACCTTC.

This sequence joins TRBV6-5 and TRBJ2-7; the D gene is possibly TRBD2 (5 bases). Trimming shortened V by 2 bases and J by 3 bases, and 17 bases separated the two germline ends. This CDR3 has 16 residues. Germline CDR1 MNHEY, CDR2 SVGAGI. The CDR3 nucleotides read TGTGCCAGCAGTTACCCGACCGGAGGTGGATTCTACGAGCAGTACTTC. This gives the protein CASSYPTGGGFYEQYF.

This chain uses TRBV5-1 with TRBJ1-1; 8 bases match TRBD1. Germline CDR1 SGHRS, CDR2 YFSETQ. This CDR3 has 14 residues. V shed 4 bases and J 1 base; nucleotides not matched to a gene: 3. The CDR3 DNA is TGCGCCAGCAGCACCGGACAGGGGAACACTGAAGCTTTCTTT. Translation gives CASSTGQGNTEAFF.